This T cell receptor (beta chain) stems from a study of cytomegalovirus exposure and HLA in healthy donors. General observations from the study: Most TCR sequences were uncommon, yet certain public TCRs appeared in many donors. Reports described diagnosis of cytomegalovirus status by the classifier as highly specific and sensitive. CMV antigen specificity of a few CMV-associated chains was confirmed in vitro. Cytomegalovirus-associated status was assigned to more than 150 TCR beta chains.

Measured with immunoSEQ multiplex PCR; TCRdb has only the in-frame clones, and not every one. This sample carries approximately 210,000 clones, about 91% of them seen once, and the ten largest clones take around 3%. Germline V gene data show CDR1 as SGHAT and CDR2 as FQDESV (reference sequence). This CDR3 is 15 amino acids long. V was pared by 1 base and J by 5 bases, with 11 bases between. With respect to this clone: Its target is unknown.

The receptor comes from a woman aged 18-35 years in good health and CMV-seronegative. This chain links TRBV11-1 with TRBJ2-2; maybe TRBD2 (6 bases). Sequencing was performed on PBMCs. Here the CDR3 reads CASSLGGDPTGELFF. The CDR3 DNA is TGTGCCAGCAGCTTAGGGGGGGACCCTACCGGGGAGCTGTTTTTT.